Given below is one TCR beta chain in context. This clone was seen a few times. What antigen it recognizes has not been identified. Per-base qualities were not stored, and no clone one base away is much larger. The data were taken from a study of shared clonotypes between healthy human individuals (dated by TCRdb to 2019 to 2021). In the study overall: The cohort comprised a couple of women and a few men aged 18 to 49 years. The study deeply sequenced blood TCR repertoires of about 5 healthy adults to estimate repertoire size and the extent of clonotype sharing between individuals. To increase sequencing depth and limit assay-specific biases, TCR repertoire library preparation and sequencing were carried out by different laboratories using diverse techniques. Per donor, leukapheresis produced somewhere between about 0.94 and 10 billion PBMCs. Overall results and qualifications from the work: Sampling was restricted to blood, and TCR repertoires in tissue are likely to differ from TCR repertoires in blood. Pairwise subsampling led to the expectation that sequencing depth would affect the degree of clonotype sharing among donors. Because the study included a small number of donors, the genetic and exposure-history diversity represented was limited.

TCR CDR3 regions were amplified from genomic DNA by multiplex PCR using the deep immunoSEQ assay. For each cell subset, the extracted genomic DNA was distributed evenly across all wells of several immunoSEQ 96-well plates, and each plate served as one replicate. For unsorted PBMC, each replicate PCR was loaded with around 300 ng genomic DNA, equivalent to about 30,000 T cell genomes. Ten immunoSEQ deep assay plates were used to sequence the unsorted PBMC genomic DNA. Purified libraries were measured with a Qubit 3.0 fluorometer, size-checked on a Bioanalyzer 2100, and measured again with the KAPA Library Quantification kit. Every immunoSEQ 96-well plate was sequenced on a separate single-read 150-cycle Illumina NextSeq 550 flow cell. On the authors' methods: Because only junctional sequences without quality scores were contained in the immunoSEQ output, filtering matching that applied to full-length reads could not be performed. To assign V/J genes and CDR3, sequences were annotated using PyIR, a Python wrapper for IgBLAST v1.9, with IMGT germline references. Any read was removed if the V/J assignment was weak (E-value above 1e-6), the CDR3 was missing, or the read contained stop codons, out-of-frame junctions, or ambiguous translated residues. V3J clonotypes were defined as sequences sharing the same inferred V gene, J gene, and CDR3 amino acid sequence. Percentage overlap between repertoires was computed as shared unique clonotypes divided by the size of the smaller repertoire. Repertoire richness was assessed with RTK rarefaction, the Chao1 estimator, and Recon v2.1 estimates of unobserved clonotypes. TCRdb re-hosts the immuneACCESS table, in-frame sequences only. Its copies lack some clones; in the studies checked, an unresolved V gene accounts for under half of them, and the cause for the rest is not known. That table supplies the V and J calls and clone size; D and trimming were determined from the DNA. This sample has 90,000 to 100,000 clones in its table, and around half of those were observed once. About 15% of the sample goes to the ten largest clones.

From the germline V gene, CDR1 is SGDLS and CDR2 is YYNGEE. From V the trimming removes 2 bases and from J it removes 0 bases, while the gene matches leave 2 bases of the junction unaccounted for. From cysteine to phenylalanine, the CDR3 is 15 amino acids long. Here the CDR3 DNA is all that survives: 45 bases in frame from base 1. Healthy HIV-negative adults with no recently reported acute infections or vaccinations were included as donors. Only Caucasian adults living in Nashville, Tennessee, USA were represented among the donors. In the unsorted samples, 87 million or so PBMCs were counted, and genomic DNA was extracted using the QIAamp DNA Blood Mini kit. Blood was obtained by leukapheresis, after which PBMCs were separated by Ficoll-Histopaque density gradient centrifugation and cryopreserved in liquid nitrogen vapor phase.

The chain employs TRBV9 and TRBJ2-1, with 7 bases in between that match TRBD1. Sequencing was done on a sample of PBMCs. The receptor was derived from a woman aged 40 to 55 in good health. Some clones in this sample may be carry-over from other donors' samples. The encoded CDR3 is CASSVTGSSYNEQFF. The nucleotides read TGTGCCAGCAGCGTGACAGGGAGCTCCTACAATGAGCAGTTCTTC.